Sequencing of this T cell receptor (beta chain) was carried out in a study of blood T cell repertoires in COVID-19. The overall study: There were acute and convalescent COVID-19 samples, and they came from the United States, Italy and Spain. PBMCs, B-cell-depleted T cells, or T cells provided the cDNA or gDNA that made up the material.

Germline loops: CDR1 MNHEY, CDR2 SMNVEV (reference sequence). Trimming took 5 bases from V and 4 from J, leaving 9 bases between them. The length of the CDR3 is 13 residues. This clone appeared once. In the authors' methods: Nucleated cell number was recorded as an estimate derived from reference gene primer amplification. Measured with immunoSEQ multiplex PCR; TCRdb has only the in-frame clones, and not every one. That table supplies the V and J calls and clone size; D and trimming were determined from the DNA. The profile shows roughly 40,000 clones, approximately 90% of them singletons. The gene calls are TRBV27 and TRBJ1-5, with no clear D. Sequencing was performed on peripheral blood. The receptor's source is a man aged 45-65 years in a cohort sampled during active COVID-19. CDR3: CASSLGLNQPQHF. The CDR3 bases are TGTGCCAGCAGTCTCGGACTGAATCAGCCCCAGCATTTT.